The clone carrying this TCR beta chain came up many times. The CDR3 totals 15 residues. Trimming took 2 bases from V and 2 from J, leaving 7 bases between them. TCRdb passed the 5' RACE reads through MiXCR, listing each CDR3 protein once. This table has 19,000 or so distinct CDR3 sequences, 14% appearing once. This record belongs to a study of neurological immune-mediated disorders. The receptor was isolated from a woman aged 55-69 years with HTLV-1-associated myelopathy (HAM/TSP). Sequences were obtained from CD4+ T cells from blood. The chain recombines TRBV12-3 or TRBV12-4 with TRBJ2-6; no definite D call. The CDR3 DNA sequence: TGTGCCAGCAGTTTATGGGTCGCTGGGGCCAACGTCCTGACTTTC. Its translation: CASSLWVAGANVLTF.